The 3 T cell receptor beta chains reported below all come from one sample, sequenced in a study of patients and donors after allogeneic stem cell transplantation. TCRdb re-called the RT-PCR reads through MiXCR, storing one row per CDR3 protein. The table has some 960,000 distinct CDR3 sequences, approximately 19% seen once. Sequenced material: blood, either unsorted or a sorted T cell fraction (not recorded which). These receptors all stem from a human donor who was either an allogeneic HSCT recipient or a stem cell or donor lymphocyte infusion donor (not recorded which). It is not recorded whose cells these are; they may come from a transplant donor.

The chain couples TRBV7-2 to TRBJ2-1, with 7 bases that match TRBD1. Germline V gene lookup returns CDR1 SGHTA and CDR2 FQGNSA. V shed 3 bases, J shed 4 bases, and the junction held 12 bases outside the gene matches. The CDR3 spans 17 residues. The CDR3 reads CASSFEGAGYPYNEQFF. CDR3 nucleotide sequence: TGTGCCAGCAGCTTTGAGGGGGCAGGGTACCCATACAATGAGCAGTTCTTC.

This chain uses TRBV20-1 with TRBJ1-3; D is unclear. CDR3 length equals 11 residues. V dropped 2 bases and J dropped 5 bases, with 4 bases sitting between them. Germline CDR1 and CDR2: DFQATT and SNEGSKA (reference sequence). The CDR3 coding sequence is TGCAGTGCTAGATTCAGAAACACCATATATTTT. This codes for CSARFRNTIYF.

The sample holds a few counts of this clonotype. The V and J genes are TRBV5-1 and TRBJ2-5, with TRBD1 identical over 8 bases. J lost 1 base, V lost 3 bases, and 5 bases had no gene match. This CDR3 has 15 amino acids. Germline V lookup: CDR1 SGHRS, CDR2 YFSETQ. CDR3 in amino acids: CASSSGGTGQETQYF. The CDR3 DNA reads TGCGCCAGCAGCTCCGGCGGGACAGGCCAAGAGACCCAGTACTTC. Drawing the rest from reference TRBV5-1 and TRBJ2-5, the complete variable domain is KAGVTQTPRYLIKTRGQQVTLSCSPISGHRSVSWYQQTPGQGLQFLFEYFSETQRNKGNFPGRFSGRQFSNSRSEMNVSTLELGDSALYLCASSSGGTGQETQYFGPGTRLLVL.